This T cell receptor beta chain is from a study of blood T cells in healthy people across ages (dated by TCRdb to the mid-2010s). For the wider study: In model experiments, template switching captured roughly one uniquely barcoded TCR beta cDNA molecule for every two T cells. To track age-related changes in TCR beta repertoire diversity, the study relied on deep sequencing normalized with unique cDNA molecular identifiers. The donors were divided into four age groups: young (average around 16 years), middle-aged (under 40), aged (roughly 60) and long-lived (82). Two additional independent replicas of 1 million unique cDNA reads from the same blood draw were analyzed for two donors (one aged 18 to 30 and one aged 80 or older).

Library preparation used 5' RACE. Sequencing was performed on an Illumina HiSeq 2500. The second PCR ran for roughly 7 to 11 cycles and used a J-beta primer mix along with a sample-barcoded 5' primer. A template-switch 5' adaptor carrying 12 random nucleotides introduced a unique molecular identifier onto each TCR beta cDNA molecule. Each sample yielded at least 2.5 million CDR3-containing paired-end reads. All of the RNA was converted into first-strand cDNA using the Mint cDNA synthesis kit, with a TRBC-specific oligonucleotide serving as the primer. All cDNA was treated with uracil-DNA glycosylase and then went through a first 18-cycle PCR with the universal primers M1SS and BC2_uni_R. In the original analysis: Normalization of each sample was performed by random selection of 1 million high-quality reads, each carrying a distinct molecular identifier. Reads with shared molecular identifiers were discarded instead of being binned into consensus sequences. MiTCR, with a Q25 quality threshold and the strictest error-elimination algorithm, was used for CDR3 identification, clonotype clustering and error correction. A nonparametric unseen species model using Euler transformation provided a lower-bound estimate of total TCR beta diversity. TCRdb ran its own pipeline on the public reads, namely fastp trimming at Q25 and MiXCR clone calling, and kept in-frame beta chains. CDR3 protein sequences are deduplicated, and each keeps its most common genes and DNA. TCRdb's processing, not the authors' own work, is the source of the V and J calls. In all, the sample holds some 760,000 distinct CDR3 sequences, and about 25% of those were seen once. Jointly, the top ten make up more than 8% of the sample.

Only a few counts were recorded for this clonotype. Its binding antigen is unknown. Nothing much larger sits one base from this clone, and base qualities are not available. The approximately 41 donors, aged about 6 to 100 years, were systemically healthy Caucasian individuals from Russia. Each donor gave approximately 9.3 milliliters of peripheral blood, collected into EDTA-treated Vacutainer tubes. Ficoll-Paque density-gradient centrifugation was used to isolate PBMCs, with at least 7 million obtained per sample. Total RNA was extracted from PBMCs with Trizol reagent, with at least 5.5 micrograms obtained per sample. Naive CD45RAhigh/CD27high T cell percentages were measured by flow cytometry on a PBMC aliquot from every donor. Study-wide findings and limitations: Compared with the aged group, the long-lived group had more naive CD4+ T cells, fewer expanded clones and increased TCR diversity, a pattern suggesting age selection. Observed TCR beta diversity correlated strongly with the percentage of naive T cells measured by flow cytometry. Estimates of total diversity from one million sequenced T cells were regarded as lower bounds and underestimates. Observed TCR beta diversity per million T cells fell roughly linearly with age, and a significant reduction was already apparent by age approximately 40. Bulk unsorted PBMC profiling prevented conclusive comparison of naive and antigen-experienced compartments. Because the CMV infection status of the donors was unknown, age-related changes in expanded clonotypes may potentially have been confounded.

From its cysteine to its phenylalanine, the CDR3 spans 13 amino acids. The entry retains the CDR3 DNA only, 39 bases that are in frame from base 1. Sequences SQVTM (CDR1) and ANQGSEA (CDR2) are obtained from the germline V gene. The germline ends are 16 bases apart after V is trimmed by 4 bases and J by 7 bases. This sample was also put to use in a study of T cells of mothers and their children. As that second study puts it: The donors were nine systemically healthy Caucasian individuals, made up of three mothers and their six children. cDNA synthesis consumed the entire amount of extracted RNA, loaded at about 1.6 ug RNA in each 15 ul reaction. In the second PCR, the M1S primer introduced both the sample barcodes and 2-4 random nucleotides. More than 8 million TCR beta CDR3 reads were obtained from each mother, and about 3 million reads were obtained from each child. Thymic selection similarly shapes TCR recombination output in related and unrelated pairs, with minor effect from inherited differences. Normalized repertoire overlap was always found to be slightly, but never significantly, higher in related mother-child pairs than in unrelated mother-child pairs. Persistent microchimeric T cell clones were not detected, at a sensitivity of around 95 clones per million clonotypes. To look for features that set related mother-child pairs apart from unrelated individuals, the researchers ran deep NGS to compare the TCR beta repertoires of mothers and children. Mothers averaged about 37 +/- 4 years of age and children averaged about 10 +/- 4 years. Libraries were sequenced on Illumina HiSeq 2000 with 100+100 nt paired-end reads after adapter ligation with NEBNext reagents. To prevent cross-contamination, the mother and child libraries were prepared a month apart and were sequenced in separate runs. Each donor had between 500,000 and 2,000,000 distinct TCR beta clonotypes identified. Naive TCR beta clonotypes were estimated from low-frequency clonotypes matched to each donor's FACS-determined naive share, without sorting.

Sequencing was carried out using blood. The V and J genes are TRBV29-1 and TRBJ2-5; perhaps TRBD2 is the D gene, with 6 bases matching. This TCR was recovered from a boy younger than 18 in good health. The DNA sequence is given as TGCAGCGTTGTGTCCGACCCCGGGGGGACCCAGTACTTC. Protein translation: CSVVSDPGGTQYF. The full variable domain, completed from the reference TRBV29-1 and TRBJ2-5 proteins outside the CDR3, reads SAVISQKPSRDICQRGTSLTIQCQVDSQVTMMFWYRQQPGQSLTLIATANQGSEATYESGFVIDKFPISRPNLTFSTLTVSNMSPEDSSIYLCSVVSDPGGTQYFGPGTRLLVL.